The sequence of this TCR beta chain was determined in a study of CD8+ T cells in alopecia areata. Study background: Treated patients received oral tofacitinib, 5 to 10 mg twice daily.

The sequencing template was cDNA reverse transcribed from extracted RNA. Sequenced by immunoSEQ multiplex PCR; TCRdb stores in-frame clones only, minus some. Among 150,000 to 200,000 clones listed, 59% were seen once. Germline V gene sequence: CDR1 MNHEY, CDR2 SVGAGI. CDR3 length: 15 residues. Trimming removed 5 bases from V and 5 bases from J; junction bases left unmatched: 5. The clonotype was recovered from a human donor with alopecia areata. The chain employs TRBV6-5 and TRBJ2-5, with 13 bases lining up with TRBD2. The material sequenced was CD4+ T cells sorted from blood, taken at week 0. CDR3 nucleotide sequence: TGTGCCAGCAGTCCCAGACTAGCGGGGGGTGAGACCCAGTACTTC. Translated, it gives CASSPRLAGGETQYF.